The clone carrying this TCR beta chain was picked up one time. The sample comes from a study of blood T cell repertoires in COVID-19. On the study more broadly: The samples span acute and convalescent COVID-19 from the United States, Italy and Spain.

Some clones are missing from TCRdb's copy, which holds only in-frame ones; the method was immunoSEQ multiplex PCR. Of 400,000 to 450,000 clones detected, 70% to 90% appear once; the ten largest clones hold around 0.92%. The junction had 6 bases not matched to a gene; V was cut back by 2 bases and J by 4 bases. Germline CDR1 SGHKS, CDR2 YYEKEE (reference sequence). The CDR3 totals 16 residues. This chain links TRBV5-5 with TRBJ2-2; 9 nucleotides match TRBD2. The receptor comes from a man younger than 35 with COVID-19, enrolled during active disease. What was sequenced was peripheral blood. CDR3 coding DNA: TGTGCCAGCAGCTTCGGCCCTAGCGGGGTCACCGGGGAGCTGTTTTTT. Amino acids: CASSFGPSGVTGELFF.